The clone carrying this TCR beta chain was found a few times. Its antigen is currently unknown. This could be a read error, since a much larger clone is one nucleotide away. Two-round multiplex PCR on genomic DNA was the method by which TCR beta CDR3 was amplified. With primers specific to each TRBV and TRBJ gene, the first-round PCR was performed. From the multiplex PCR reads, TCRdb called clonotypes with MiXCR, one entry per CDR3 protein. The table includes 30,000 to 40,000 distinct CDR3 sequences, approximately 36% detected once. This specimen belongs to a study of prognosis after radiotherapy for stage I lung cancer. In the study overall: Stage I non-small cell lung cancer patients were enrolled between April 2018 and January 2019. The study, taken as a whole, reports: Differences in TRBV and TRBJ gene usage were reportedly observed between patients with and without metastases.

The authors drew roughly 6.5 milliliters of peripheral blood at each of two time points. This CDR3 is built from 11 residues. Germline CDR1 is SGHRS and CDR2 is YFSETQ. The chain joins TRBV5-1 to TRBJ2-7, with 7 bases aligning to TRBD1. Material: PBMCs, obtained before or after stereotactic body radiation therapy (not recorded which). This clonotype was obtained from a donor aged 50 or older with non-small cell lung cancer. CDR3 nucleotide sequence: TGCGCCAGCGGCACCGGACAGGAGCATTACTTC. It yields the protein CASGTGQEHYF.